This TCR beta chain was found in a study of vaccination effects on CD4 cells after COVID-19. Losses at the gene ends were 5 bases for V and 2 bases for J; bases not matched to a gene: 15. Germline lookup yields CDR1 MDHEN and CDR2 SYDVKM. CDR3 length: 17 residues. Profiling relied on immunoSEQ multiplex PCR, and the TCRdb table lists in-frame clones only, not all of them. This sample has 25,000 or so clones; roughly 74% occur once, and the top ten carry roughly 22%. Study results and caveats: The vaccine-induced clones of healthy vaccinees included only 1 of 255 that cross-reacted with common cold coronaviruses.

Before sequencing took place, the ViraFEST assay used viral peptide pools to expand antigen-specific CD4+ T cells. Upon completion of 10 to 11 days in culture, CD4+ T cells were isolated. Among the vaccine recipients, none had a prior SARS-CoV-2 infection, and nucleocapsid antibodies were negative. Notes on this clone: Its antigen remains unidentified.

Sequences were derived from CD4+ T cells from PBMCs cultured with HCoV-NL63 spike peptides, sampled before COVID-19 vaccination. The chain has TRBV28 and TRBJ2-7, with 7 bases fitting TRBD1. This receptor was taken from a human donor who received a COVID-19 vaccine. This CDR3 reads CASSRNTLGQLTYEQYF. CDR3 sequence (DNA): TGTGCCAGCAGTCGAAATACACTGGGACAGCTTACCTACGAGCAGTACTTC.